The 32 T cell receptor beta chains below were found in one sample sequenced in a study of blood T cell repertoires in COVID-19. TCRdb's table, derived via immunoSEQ multiplex PCR, lists solely in-frame clones and lacks some. The sample includes some 300,000 clones, approximately 86% of them seen just once. Sequences were obtained from peripheral blood. Receptor source: a woman aged 70-85 years with COVID-19, enrolled during active disease.

V is TRBV28 and J is TRBJ1-5; 7 nucleotides line up with TRBD1. CDR3 length: 15 residues. The J segment lost 0 bases and the V segment lost 6 bases, leaving 5 bases of the junction unmatched. Germline CDR1 MDHEN, CDR2 SYDVKM. CDR3 bases: TGTGCCAGCAGACGGGACAGCTATAGCAATCAGCCCCAGCATTTT. It specifies CASRRDSYSNQPQHF.

This rearrangement joins TRBV27 to TRBJ2-1, with TRBD2 identical over 7 bases. Trimming took 8 bases from V and 5 from J; bases not matched to a gene: 3. CDR1 and CDR2 from the germline V gene are MNHEY and SMNVEV (reference sequence). This CDR3 has 12 residues. The CDR3 nucleotides are TGTGCCAGCGGACTAGGGAACAATGAGCAGTTCTTC. It codes for CASGLGNNEQFF.

The chain has TRBV9 and TRBJ2-3; D uncertain. Germline CDR1 reads SGDLS; CDR2 reads YYNGEE. The CDR3 runs 13 residues. Trimming took 4 bases from V and 2 from J, leaving 8 bases between them. The CDR3 is CASSSSSTDTQYF. The CDR3 bases are TGTGCCAGCAGCTCCTCTTCCACAGATACGCAGTATTTT. The variable domain in full, with the rest retrieved from reference TRBV9 and TRBJ2-3, is DSGVTQTPKHLITATGQRVTLRCSPRSGDLSVYWYQQSLDQGLQFLIQYYNGEERAKGNILERFSAQQFPDLHSELNLSSLELGDSALYFCASSSSSTDTQYFGPGTRLTVL.

This clone appeared a few times. The chain has TRBV7-9 and TRBJ1-1, with D tentatively TRBD1 (6 bases). Per the germline V gene, CDR1 is SEHNR and CDR2 is FQNEAQ (reference sequence). The CDR3 sequence is 14 residues long. Between the trimmed V and J ends, which lost 7 bases and 0 bases, there was a span of 12 bases. CDR3 sequence (DNA): TGTGCCAGCATCCCGACAGGTCTGAACACTGAAGCTTTCTTT. This gives the protein CASIPTGLNTEAFF.

This chain uses TRBV4-1 with TRBJ1-3; 8 bases match TRBD1. Germline CDR1 is MGHRA and CDR2 is YSYEKL. CDR3 size: 17 residues. Trimming took 1 base from V and 2 from J; bases not matched to a gene: 7. In DNA form, the CDR3 reads TGCGCCAGCAGCCAAGCCTGGACAGGGACCCCTGGAAACACCATATATTTT. The encoded protein is CASSQAWTGTPGNTIYF.

The rearrangement links TRBV29-1 to TRBJ1-1; D perhaps matches TRBD1 (5 bases). The germline V and J ends were trimmed by 5 bases and 1 base, with 8 bases remaining between them. The CDR3 is made up of 12 amino acids. Germline V CDR1 and CDR2: SQVTM, ANQGSEA. The CDR3 spells CSVNQGNTEAFF. In DNA form, the CDR3 reads TGCAGCGTTAACCAGGGGAACACTGAAGCTTTCTTT.

This chain links TRBV9 with TRBJ1-5; D is possibly TRBD1 (5 bases). Between the trimmed V and J ends, which lost 4 bases and 3 bases, there was a span of 17 bases. Germline V gene sequence: CDR1 SGDLS, CDR2 YYNGEE. CDR3 length equals 16 residues. The CDR3 loop is CASSPLDSSANQPQHF. CDR3 nucleotides: TGTGCCAGCAGCCCCTTAGACAGTTCGGCCAATCAGCCCCAGCATTTT.

The chain links TRBV7-2 to TRBJ2-3; possible D gene TRBD2, 7 bases. This CDR3 spans 15 amino acids. Germline V CDR1 and CDR2: SGHTA, FQGNSA. Deletions cut 4 bases from V and 2 bases from J, with 13 bases between. As DNA, the CDR3 is TGTGCCAGCAGCTGGTGGCGGGGGCCCACAGATACGCAGTATTTT. Translating it yields CASSWWRGPTDTQYF.

The chain couples TRBV2 to TRBJ1-2; no clear D. V shed 6 bases and J shed 8 bases, with 16 bases lying between them. The CDR3 spans 13 residues. Germline V CDR1 and CDR2: SNHLY, FYNNEI. The CDR3 loop reads CASRETLMRGYTF. The CDR3 region has the DNA TGTGCCAGCAGGGAGACTCTAATGAGGGGCTACACCTTC.

V and J are TRBV14 and TRBJ1-1, with 7 bases matching TRBD1. The CDR3 sequence is 14 residues long. J gave up 4 bases and V 0 bases, and 2 bases lay outside the gene matches. Per the germline V gene, CDR1 is SGHDN and CDR2 is FVKESK. DNA for the CDR3: TGTGCCAGCAGCCAAGATCACAGGGGCACTGAAGCTTTCTTT. This codes for CASSQDHRGTEAFF.

This clone was seen a few times. Other DNA sequences within the sample encode an identical CDR3. V is TRBV5-4 and J is TRBJ2-1, with D tentatively TRBD1 (6 bases). Trimming shortened V by 0 bases and J by 0 bases, and 7 bases separated the two germline ends. The germline CDR1 and CDR2 sequences are SGHNT and YYREEE (reference sequence). The CDR3 totals 15 residues. The CDR3 region is CASSLGGGSYNEQFF. DNA for the CDR3: TGTGCCAGCAGCTTGGGAGGGGGCTCCTACAATGAGCAGTTCTTC.

The chain is built from TRBV5-1 and TRBJ1-2; D is possibly TRBD1 (6 bases). The CDR3 loop spans 13 amino acids. Germline lookup yields CDR1 SGHRS and CDR2 YFSETQ. V was clipped by 1 base and J by 8 bases, with 12 bases between them. CDR3 nucleotides: TGCGCCAGCAGCTTGCAGGGGTCGGAGGGCTACACCTTC. Translation gives CASSLQGSEGYTF.

This clone has just one count. The CDR3: CASSLRGEGGETQYF. CDR3 nucleotide sequence: TGTGCCAGCAGCCTTCGCGGCGAAGGAGGGGAGACCCAGTACTTC. The chain joins TRBV7-3 to TRBJ2-5, with D possibly matching TRBD2 (6 bases). The CDR3 length is 15 residues. Trimming removed 5 bases from V and 5 bases from J, with 18 bases in between. The germline V gene encodes CDR1 SGHTA and CDR2 FQGTGA.

This chain connects TRBV9 to TRBJ2-1; the match to TRBD2 covers 9 bases. There are 15 residues in the CDR3. In germline, CDR1 is SGDLS, CDR2 YYNGEE. Trimming cost V 6 bases and J 6 bases; bases outside gene matches: 10. Written as DNA, the CDR3 is TGTGCCAGCAATCGTGGGACTAGCCGCGCCAATGAGCAGTTCTTC. Translation: CASNRGTSRANEQFF. Complete variable domain (other parts from reference TRBV9 and TRBJ2-1): DSGVTQTPKHLITATGQRVTLRCSPRSGDLSVYWYQQSLDQGLQFLIQYYNGEERAKGNILERFSAQQFPDLHSELNLSSLELGDSALYFCASNRGTSRANEQFFGPGTRLTVL.

This clone was observed a handful of times. The chain carries TRBV18 and TRBJ1-1; 7 bases are a match to TRBD1. V dropped 7 bases and J dropped 3; count of bases not matched to a gene: 2. The CDR3 contains 12 residues. CDR1 and CDR2 from the germline V gene are KGHSH and LQKENI. The CDR3 spells CASLGQDTEAFF. Written as DNA, the CDR3 is TGTGCCAGCTTAGGACAGGACACTGAAGCTTTCTTT.

At least ten counts were recorded for this clone. This rearrangement joins TRBV2 to TRBJ2-3; tentatively, D is TRBD2 (7 bases). The CDR3 length is 17 residues. CDR1 and CDR2 from the germline V gene are SNHLY and FYNNEI. The V end was cut by 1 base, the J end by 0 bases, with 14 bases between. The CDR3 DNA sequence: TGTGCCAGCAGTGAAGGTTGGGGGGGCTCTAGCACAGATACGCAGTATTTT. Translation gives CASSEGWGGSSTDTQYF.

The chain carries TRBV14 and TRBJ1-2; D gene ambiguous. The CDR3 has 11 residues. CDR1 is SGHDN and CDR2 is FVKESK in the germline V gene. The germline V and J ends were trimmed by 4 bases and 7 bases, with 7 bases remaining between them. The CDR3 DNA sequence: TGTGCCAGCAGCCCGGGAGGTGGCTACACCTTC. Translating it yields CASSPGGGYTF.

V gene TRBV2 combines with J gene TRBJ2-3; tentatively, D is TRBD2 (5 bases). V was cut by 5 bases and J by 6 bases, with 15 bases left in between. Germline V gene sequence: CDR1 SNHLY, CDR2 FYNNEI. The CDR3 has 14 amino acids. As DNA, the CDR3 is TGTGCCAGCAGTCGAGGGCCCCAACGGGATACGCAGTATTTT. This gives the protein CASSRGPQRDTQYF.

The rearrangement uses TRBV7-9 and TRBJ1-5; TRBD1 matches 7 bases. The CDR3 extends over 15 amino acids. Trimming removed 6 bases from V and 5 bases from J; junction bases left unmatched: 10. Germline assignment: CDR1 SEHNR and CDR2 FQNEAQ (reference sequence). The chain's CDR3 is CASSSDRVKDQPQHF. The DNA of the CDR3 is TGTGCCAGCAGTTCTGACAGGGTAAAGGATCAGCCCCAGCATTTT.

This chain connects TRBV2 to TRBJ1-6; 7 nucleotides agree with TRBD1. Germline V gives CDR1 SNHLY, CDR2 FYNNEI. The CDR3 sequence is 17 residues long. The J segment lost 7 bases and the V segment lost 0 bases, leaving 9 bases of the junction unmatched. CDR3 bases: TGTGCCAGCAGTGAAGCCCCTACGACAGGGCGAAATTCACCCCTCCACTTT. Its protein is CASSEAPTTGRNSPLHF.

This clone came up once. The chain combines TRBV19 with TRBJ1-2; 9 bases line up with TRBD1. After removal of 8 bases from V and 1 base from J, the junction contained 5 bases not matched to a gene. Germline assignment: CDR1 LNHDA and CDR2 SQIVND (reference sequence). This CDR3 has 14 amino acids. The CDR3 DNA follows: TGTGCCAGTTTGCCGGACAGGGGTAACTATGGCTACACCTTC. This gives the protein CASLPDRGNYGYTF. The full variable domain, in which reference TRBV19 and TRBJ1-2 provide the parts outside the CDR3, is DGGITQSPKYLFRKEGQNVTLSCEQNLNHDAMYWYRQDPGQGLRLIYYSQIVNDFQKGDIAEGYSVSREKKESFPLTVTSAQKNPTAFYLCASLPDRGNYGYTFGSGTRLTVV.

The gene calls are TRBV7-3 and TRBJ2-1, with TRBD1 as a possible D gene (7 bases). This CDR3 comprises 13 residues. Trimming left V 5 bases short and J 7 bases short, with 12 bases between. The V gene's germline CDR1 is SGHTA and CDR2 FQGTGA. CDR3 DNA sequence: TGTGCCAGCAGCAGGGGGCGGGAAAATGAGCAGTTCTTC. It codes for CASSRGRENEQFF.

The chain has TRBV29-1 and TRBJ2-3, with D unresolved. The V and J ends lost 7 bases and 6 bases respectively, with 11 bases between them. Germline lookup yields CDR1 SQVTM and CDR2 ANQGSEA. The CDR3 totals 11 residues. The CDR3 nucleotides read TGCAGCGGAAACCCCGGGGATACGCAGTATTTT. Translation: CSGNPGDTQYF.

This clone occurred once. V gene TRBV11-2 combines with J gene TRBJ2-3, with 8 bases lining up with TRBD2. Germline-derived CDR1 and CDR2 are SGHAT and FQNNGV. The V gene end was trimmed by 7 bases and the J gene end by 3 bases; junction bases not matched to a gene: 15. This CDR3 has 17 amino acids. CDR3 DNA: TGTGCCAGCACCGATCCCCCGAGCGGGGGCTGGACAGATACGCAGTATTTT. Amino acids: CASTDPPSGGWTDTQYF.

The V call is TRBV21-1, the J call TRBJ1-1; TRBD1 is the table's D call, not checked against the DNA. TRBV21-1 is a pseudogene segment. The CDR3 spans 16 residues. The CDR3, as DNA: TGTGCCAGCAGCACCCTCAGGGGGGACAGGGCTACTGAAGCTTTCTTT. This gives the protein CASSTLRGDRATEAFF.

The V call is TRBV10-3, the J call TRBJ1-1, with 11 bases matching TRBD1. Trimming cost V 2 bases and J 5 bases; bases outside gene matches: 4. From germline, CDR1 is ENHRY and CDR2 SYGVKD. The CDR3 extends over 15 amino acids. This CDR3 reads CAISETGTGGTEAFF. In DNA form, the CDR3 reads TGTGCCATCAGTGAGACTGGGACAGGGGGTACTGAAGCTTTCTTT.

The chain recombines TRBV7-9 with TRBJ2-7; tentatively, D is TRBD1 (5 bases). Germline assignment: CDR1 SEHNR and CDR2 FQNEAQ (reference sequence). V shed 5 bases and J shed 6 bases, with 14 bases lying between them. This CDR3 is built from 13 residues. CDR3 amino acids: CASSPNQGPEQYF. The CDR3 coding sequence is TGTGCCAGCAGCCCTAACCAGGGTCCCGAGCAGTACTTC. Variable domain in full (rest from reference TRBV7-9 and TRBJ2-7): DTGVSQNPRHKITKRGQNVTFRCDPISEHNRLYWYRQTLGQGPEFLTYFQNEAQLEKSRLLSDRFSAERPKGSFSTLEIQRTEQGDSAMYLCASSPNQGPEQYFGPGTRLTVT.

The chain has TRBV27 and TRBJ1-3, with a weak D call TRBD1 (5 bases). The germline V gene encodes CDR1 MNHEY and CDR2 SMNVEV (reference sequence). V was clipped by 6 bases and J by 2 bases, with 14 bases between them. This CDR3 has 15 residues. The CDR3 nucleotides read TGTGCCAGCAGCCGTTCCGGGGGGACTGGAAACACCATATATTTT. Translating gives CASSRSGGTGNTIYF.

CDR3 in DNA: TGTGCCACCAGTGGACAGGGTCCCGGGGAGCTGTTTTTT. Its protein is CATSGQGPGELFF. The chain joins TRBV24-1 to TRBJ2-2; TRBD1 matches 7 bases. CDR1 is KGHDR, CDR2 SFDVKD, per germline. The CDR3 consists of 13 residues. The trim removed 5 bases at V and 6 bases at J, leaving 2 bases unmatched.

The V call is TRBV28, the J call TRBJ1-1, with 7 bases fitting TRBD1. Germline V gene lookup returns CDR1 MDHEN and CDR2 SYDVKM. The CDR3 spans 14 residues. Unmatched junction bases numbered 4, after V lost 3 bases and J lost 3 bases. The CDR3 bases are TGTGCCAGCAGTTTCCAGGGGGAGGACACTGAAGCTTTCTTT. Residues: CASSFQGEDTEAFF.

This clone was seen once. The V gene is TRBV5-1, the J gene TRBJ1-2; 11 bases line up with TRBD1. Trimming removed 4 bases from V and 5 bases from J; junction bases left unmatched: 4. Looked up from germline, CDR1 is SGHRS and CDR2 is YFSETQ. This CDR3 has 14 amino acids. CDR3 in amino acids: CASSTGQGEYGYTF. CDR3 bases: TGCGCCAGCAGCACGGGACAGGGGGAGTATGGCTACACCTTC.

The chain has TRBV3-1 (or the pseudogene TRBV3-2) and TRBJ1-2; TRBD1 might be the D (6 bases). This CDR3 is built from 15 residues. Trimming shortened V by 5 bases and J by 3 bases, and 16 bases separated the two germline ends. The germline CDR1 and CDR2 sequences are LGHDT and YNNKEL (reference sequence). The CDR3 loop is CASSSRIQGDYGYTF. The CDR3 DNA follows: TGTGCCAGCAGCTCCCGAATACAGGGAGACTATGGCTACACCTTC.